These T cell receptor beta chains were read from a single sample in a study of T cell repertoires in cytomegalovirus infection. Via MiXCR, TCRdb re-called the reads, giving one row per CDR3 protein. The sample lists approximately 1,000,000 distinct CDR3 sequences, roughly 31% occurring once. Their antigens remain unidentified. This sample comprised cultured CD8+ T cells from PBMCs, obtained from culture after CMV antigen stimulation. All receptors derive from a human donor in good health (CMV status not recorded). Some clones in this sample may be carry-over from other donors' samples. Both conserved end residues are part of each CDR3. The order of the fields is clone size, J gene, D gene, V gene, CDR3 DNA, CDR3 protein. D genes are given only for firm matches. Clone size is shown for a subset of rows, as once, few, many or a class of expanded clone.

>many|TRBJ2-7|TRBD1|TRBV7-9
TGTGCCAGCAGCCTGACAGGGGAAGTCTACGAGCAGTACTTC
CASSLTGEVYEQYF
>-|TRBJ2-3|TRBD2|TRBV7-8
TGTGCCAGCAGTCATATCCTAGCGGGGGCCACAGATACGCAGTATTTT
CASSHILAGATDTQYF
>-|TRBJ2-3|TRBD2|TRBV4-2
TGTGCCAGCAGCCGAAAACCGGGACTAGCGGGGGCCCCCCTCACAGATACGCAGTATTTT
CASSRKPGLAGAPLTDTQYF
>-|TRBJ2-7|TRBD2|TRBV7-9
TGTGCCAGCAGCTCAATAGCGGGGGGTAGATACGAGCAGTACTTC
CASSSIAGGRYEQYF
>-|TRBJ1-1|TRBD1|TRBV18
TGTGCCAGCTCAATGACCAACAGGGGCCAGAACACTGAAGCTTTCTTT
CASSMTNRGQNTEAFF
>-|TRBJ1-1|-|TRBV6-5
TGTGCCAGCAAGACAGGTATCACTGAAGCTTTCTTT
CASKTGITEAFF
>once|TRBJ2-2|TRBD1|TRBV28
TGTGCCAGCAGTTCTTGGGACAGGGACTTCCGGACCGGGGAGCTGTTTTTT
CASSSWDRDFRTGELFF
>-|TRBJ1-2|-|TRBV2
TGTGCCATTCGACAGGCTTCGTATGGCTACACCTTC
CAIRQASYGYTF
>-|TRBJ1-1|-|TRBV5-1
TGCGCCAGCAGCACCAGGGTGGGCACTGAAGCTTTCTTT
CASSTRVGTEAFF
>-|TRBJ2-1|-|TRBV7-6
TGTGCCAGCAGCCGAACGACATCGAGCTCCTACAATGAGCAGTTCTTC
CASSRTTSSSYNEQFF
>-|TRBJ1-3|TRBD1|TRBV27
TGTGCCAGCAGCATTCAGGGGGGCTCTGGAAACACCATATATTTT
CASSIQGGSGNTIYF
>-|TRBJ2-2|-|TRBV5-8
TGTGCCAGCAGCCATCATGGCAGGGTGGGGAACACCGGGGAGCTGTTTTTT
CASSHHGRVGNTGELFF
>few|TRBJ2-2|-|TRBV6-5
TGTGCCAGCAGTTACTCGCGCAGGGGCCTTGGGCTAAACACCGGGGAGCTGTTTTTT
CASSYSRRGLGLNTGELFF
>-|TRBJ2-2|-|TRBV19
TGTGCCAGTAGTATAGATCTATTCGGAGTGAAGAGGGAGCTGTTTTTT
CASSIDLFGVKRELFF
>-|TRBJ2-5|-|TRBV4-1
TGCGCCAGCAGTCGGGGGTTAGGGATACAAGAGACCCAGTACTTC
CASSRGLGIQETQYF
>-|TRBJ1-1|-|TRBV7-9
TGTGCCAGCAGCTTAGGGGGGGCGTTGGCTGAAGCTTTCTTT
CASSLGGALAEAFF
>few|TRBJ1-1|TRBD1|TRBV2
TGTGCCAGCAGTCCCCGGACAGGGAAGGACACTGAAGCTTTCTTT
CASSPRTGKDTEAFF
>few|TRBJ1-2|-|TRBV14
TGTGCCAGCAGCCAAGCATCAGAGTATGGCTACACCTTC
CASSQASEYGYTF
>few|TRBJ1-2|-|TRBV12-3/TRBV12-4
TGTGCCAGCAGCTCGACCGGGAGCCAGAGCTATGGCTACACCTTC
CASSSTGSQSYGYTF
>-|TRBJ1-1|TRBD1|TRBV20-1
TGCAGTGCTGCGCCCTCGGACAGGGTGAACACTGAAGCTTTCTTT
CSAAPSDRVNTEAFF
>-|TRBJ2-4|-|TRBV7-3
TGTGCCAGCAGCCCCAGCCAAAACATTCAGTACTTC
CASSPSQNIQYF
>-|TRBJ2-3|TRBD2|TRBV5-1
TGCGCCAGCAGCTTGGGGCTAGCGGGGGCCGGGGATACGCAGTATTTT
CASSLGLAGAGDTQYF
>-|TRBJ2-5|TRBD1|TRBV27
TGTGTCAGCAGTTCCGACAGGGGGCTCAGAGAGACCCAGTACTTC
CVSSSDRGLRETQYF
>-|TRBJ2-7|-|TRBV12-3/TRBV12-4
TGTGCCAGCAGTCCCGGGCCTGGCAGCGAGCAGTACTTC
CASSPGPGSEQYF
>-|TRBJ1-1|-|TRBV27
TGTGCCAGCAGCCCCCGGAGGGGGATCATGAACACTGAAGCTTTCTTT
CASSPRRGIMNTEAFF
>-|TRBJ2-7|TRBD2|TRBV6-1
TGTGCCAGCAGGGATAGCGGGGGCTCCTACGATCAGTACTTC
CASRDSGGSYDQYF
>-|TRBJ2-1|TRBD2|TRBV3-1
TGTGCCAGCAGCCAAGCCCGTGGAGCGGGGGGCAATCCTAATGAGCAGTTCTTC
CASSQARGAGGNPNEQFF
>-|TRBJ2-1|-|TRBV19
TGTGCCAGTAGTATCACGACAGATTACAATGAGCAGTTCTTC
CASSITTDYNEQFF
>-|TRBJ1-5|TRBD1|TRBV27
TGTGCCAGCGGGGTTAGGGGGCTTCAGCCCCAGCATTTT
CASGVRGLQPQHF
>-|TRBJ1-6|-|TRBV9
TGTGCCAGCAGCGACGACCGAAGCTCCTATAATTCACCCCTCCACTTT
CASSDDRSSYNSPLHF
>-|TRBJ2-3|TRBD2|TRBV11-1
TGTGCCAGCAGCACAAAGCGGGGTCCAGATACGCAGTATTTT
CASSTKRGPDTQYF
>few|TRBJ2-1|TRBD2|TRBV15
TGTGCCACCAGCGTCAGTCTAGCGGGGGGTAATGAGCAGTTCTTC
CATSVSLAGGNEQFF
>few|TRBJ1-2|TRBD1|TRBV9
TGTGCCAGCAGCGTAGACAGGGGAAACTATGGCTACACCTTC
CASSVDRGNYGYTF
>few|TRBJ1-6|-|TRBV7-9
TGTGCCAGCAGCTTTAGACCCGAGGGCTACAACTTGTCACCCCTCCACTTT
CASSFRPEGYNLSPLHF
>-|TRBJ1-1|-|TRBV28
TGTGCCAGCAGTCCAACAAGTGAAGCTTTCTTT
CASSPTSEAFF
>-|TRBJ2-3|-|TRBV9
TGTGCCAGCAGCCTTAGAGGACCTAACACAGATACGCAGTATTTT
CASSLRGPNTDTQYF
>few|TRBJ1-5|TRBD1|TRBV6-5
TGTGCCAGCAGCCAGATAATCGGGACAGGGCCTAGCAATCAGCCCCAGCATTTT
CASSQIIGTGPSNQPQHF
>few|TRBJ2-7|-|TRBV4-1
TGCGCCAGCAGGGCAGGGAGCGAGCAGTACTTC
CASRAGSEQYF